This TCR beta chain was captured in a study of shared clonotypes between healthy human individuals. The study, taken as a whole, reports: When naive CD4 clonotypes were compared across a handful of donors, 4% to 5.5% were shared.

This CDR3 is built from 14 residues. V shed 8 bases and J shed 4 bases, with 14 bases lying between them. The germline gives CDR1 LNHNV, CDR2 YYDKDF (reference sequence). For this clone: Antigen specificity is unknown.

Sorted subsets were amplified in replicate PCRs using approximately 0.2 ug DNA, tens of thousands of T cell genomes. Under the authors' procedure: Filtering differed, since immunoSEQ gave only junction sequences and no quality scores. Profiled with immunoSEQ multiplex PCR; TCRdb holds only in-frame clones, not every one. The DNA gave D and trimming, while V, J and clone size come from that table. The sample includes over a million clones, about 70% of them seen just once. The CD4+ fraction was divided into a CD45RA+ naive subset and a CD45RA-negative memory subset. What was sequenced was memory CD4+ T cells sorted from blood. Noted subset: CD45RA-negative fraction. This chain links TRBV15 with TRBJ1-4, with D possibly being TRBD1 (5 bases). This TCR was recovered from a man between 18 and 29 years old in good health. CDR3 nucleotides: TGTGCCACCGCCGTGGGGCAGTTTAATGAAAAACTGTTTTTT. It is translated as CATAVGQFNEKLFF.